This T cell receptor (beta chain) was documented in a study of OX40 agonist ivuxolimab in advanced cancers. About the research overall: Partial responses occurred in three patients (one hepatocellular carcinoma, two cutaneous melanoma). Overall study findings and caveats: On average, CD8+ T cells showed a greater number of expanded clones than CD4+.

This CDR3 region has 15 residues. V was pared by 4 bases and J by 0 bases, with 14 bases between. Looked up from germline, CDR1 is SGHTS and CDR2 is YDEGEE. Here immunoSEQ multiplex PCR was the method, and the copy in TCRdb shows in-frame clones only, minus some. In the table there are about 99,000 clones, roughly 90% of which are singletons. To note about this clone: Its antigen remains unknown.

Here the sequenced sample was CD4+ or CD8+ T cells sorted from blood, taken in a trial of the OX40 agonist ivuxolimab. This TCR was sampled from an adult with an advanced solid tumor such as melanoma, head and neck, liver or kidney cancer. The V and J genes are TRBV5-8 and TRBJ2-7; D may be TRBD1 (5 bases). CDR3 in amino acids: CASSRPQGSSYEQYF. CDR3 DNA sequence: TGTGCCAGCAGCCGCCCTCAGGGAAGCTCCTACGAGCAGTACTTC.